The rows below give T cell receptor beta chains drawn from one sample of a study of cytomegalovirus exposure and HLA in healthy donors. TCRdb's copy holds only in-frame clones and misses some; the assay was immunoSEQ multiplex PCR. The sample holds tens of thousands of clones, approximately 77% seen once. Sequenced: PBMCs. The receptor set was obtained from a woman in her forties in good health and CMV-seropositive. CDR3s include the opening cysteine and the closing phenylalanine or tryptophan. Each record gives: V gene, J gene, D gene, clone size, CDR3 DNA, CDR3 protein. D genes are given only for firm matches. Expanded clones get a size class; other rows say once, few or many, or leave the size out.

v_gene: TRBV28
j_gene: TRBJ1-1
d_gene: NA
abundance: NA
CDR3nt: TGTGCCAGCAGTCCATCCGGAGGGCACACTGAAGCTTTCTTT
CDR3aa: CASSPSGGHTEAFF

v_gene: TRBV15
j_gene: TRBJ1-4
d_gene: TRBD1
abundance: NA
CDR3nt: TGTGCCACCAGCCAGGGGGCGTTAACTAATGAAAAACTGTTTTTT
CDR3aa: CATSQGALTNEKLFF

v_gene: TRBV27
j_gene: TRBJ2-1
d_gene: NA
abundance: NA
CDR3nt: TGTGCCAGCAGTCCCCTTGACAGTTACAATGAGCAGTTCTTC
CDR3aa: CASSPLDSYNEQFF

v_gene: TRBV12-5
j_gene: TRBJ2-2
d_gene: NA
abundance: NA
CDR3nt: TGTGCTAGTGGTCCAGGACTCCAGAACACCGGGGAGCTGTTTTTT
CDR3aa: CASGPGLQNTGELFF

v_gene: TRBV29-1
j_gene: TRBJ1-1
d_gene: NA
abundance: NA
CDR3nt: TGCAGCTCCGTTAGGGAGGGAACTGAAGCTTTCTTT
CDR3aa: CSSVREGTEAFF

v_gene: TRBV18
j_gene: TRBJ2-6
d_gene: NA
abundance: NA
CDR3nt: TGTGCCAGCTCACCACCGGGAGCGGGTCCTGGGGCCAACGTCCTGACTTTC
CDR3aa: CASSPPGAGPGANVLTF

v_gene: TRBV11-2
j_gene: TRBJ2-2
d_gene: TRBD1
abundance: NA
CDR3nt: TGTGCCAGCAGCGAGAGGACCGTAGGACAGGGCAGGAGGGAGCTGTTTTTT
CDR3aa: CASSERTVGQGRRELFF

v_gene: TRBV7-8
j_gene: TRBJ2-7
d_gene: TRBD2
abundance: NA
CDR3nt: TGTGCCAGCAGTTTAACTAGCGGGGAATACTACGAGCAGTACTTC
CDR3aa: CASSLTSGEYYEQYF

v_gene: TRBV7-2
j_gene: TRBJ2-5
d_gene: NA
abundance: NA
CDR3nt: TGTGCCAGCAGCTTAGATTCGACTAGTCAAGAGACCCAGTACTTC
CDR3aa: CASSLDSTSQETQYF

v_gene: TRBV5-1
j_gene: TRBJ1-2
d_gene: TRBD1
abundance: once
CDR3nt: TGCGCCAGCAGCTTGGACGGACAGGGGGGCTACACCTTC
CDR3aa: CASSLDGQGGYTF

v_gene: TRBV4-3
j_gene: TRBJ2-3
d_gene: NA
abundance: NA
CDR3nt: TGCGCCAGCAGCCAAGCAGGCCCCACAGATACGCAGTATTTT
CDR3aa: CASSQAGPTDTQYF

v_gene: TRBV1
j_gene: TRBJ1-2
d_gene: NA
abundance: NA
CDR3nt: TGCACCAGCAGCCAAGAGACGGACAGGCCCTGCATTGGTGGCTACACCTTC
CDR3aa: CTSSQETDRPCIGGYTF

v_gene: TRBV5-1
j_gene: TRBJ2-7
d_gene: TRBD2
abundance: NA
CDR3nt: TGCGCCAGCAGCTTGACTAGCGGGGATGGTTACGAGCAGTACTTC
CDR3aa: CASSLTSGDGYEQYF

v_gene: TRBV28
j_gene: TRBJ1-1
d_gene: NA
abundance: NA
CDR3nt: TGTGCCAGCAGTTCCATCCGGGGAAATGAAGCTTTCTTT
CDR3aa: CASSSIRGNEAFF

v_gene: TRBV19
j_gene: TRBJ1-5
d_gene: TRBD1
abundance: few
CDR3nt: TGTGCCAGTAGACCGACAGGGTATAGCAATCAGCCCCAGCATTTT
CDR3aa: CASRPTGYSNQPQHF

v_gene: TRBV28
j_gene: TRBJ1-2
d_gene: TRBD1
abundance: NA
CDR3nt: TGTGCCAGCAACCTGGGACAGAACCATGGCTACACCTTC
CDR3aa: CASNLGQNHGYTF

v_gene: TRBV10-3
j_gene: TRBJ1-2
d_gene: NA
abundance: many
CDR3nt: TGTGCCATCAGTGAGTCGACTCGGGGAACCATTTATGGCTACACCTTC
CDR3aa: CAISESTRGTIYGYTF

v_gene: TRBV15
j_gene: TRBJ2-7
d_gene: TRBD1
abundance: NA
CDR3nt: TGTGCCACCAGCAGTGGGGACAGGGTAGGCCCCTACGAGCAGTACTTC
CDR3aa: CATSSGDRVGPYEQYF

v_gene: TRBV11-2
j_gene: TRBJ2-1
d_gene: NA
abundance: NA
CDR3nt: TGTGCCAGCAGCTTAATTCGGGGGAATGAGCAGTTCTTC
CDR3aa: CASSLIRGNEQFF

v_gene: TRBV27
j_gene: TRBJ1-4
d_gene: NA
abundance: few
CDR3nt: TGTGCCAGCCGCGGGAGAAGAGGGGAAAAACTGTTTTTT
CDR3aa: CASRGRRGEKLFF

v_gene: TRBV5-1
j_gene: TRBJ2-3
d_gene: TRBD2
abundance: NA
CDR3nt: TGCGCCAGCAGCTTGCCGGGGGGAGATACGCAGTATTTT
CDR3aa: CASSLPGGDTQYF

v_gene: TRBV7-9
j_gene: TRBJ1-1
d_gene: NA
abundance: NA
CDR3nt: TGTGCCAGCAGCGTACAGGGTTCCCCCGAAGCTTTCTTT
CDR3aa: CASSVQGSPEAFF

v_gene: TRBV4-2
j_gene: TRBJ1-5
d_gene: NA
abundance: NA
CDR3nt: TGTGCCAGCAGCCGGGTAAGCGGGCAGAGCAATCAGCCCCAGCATTTT
CDR3aa: CASSRVSGQSNQPQHF

v_gene: TRBV10-3
j_gene: TRBJ2-7
d_gene: NA
abundance: NA
CDR3nt: TGTGCCAGCAGTTACAGGCGGGGCTATTCCCACGAGCAGTACTTC
CDR3aa: CASSYRRGYSHEQYF

v_gene: TRBV4-3
j_gene: TRBJ1-4
d_gene: TRBD1
abundance: once
CDR3nt: TGCGCCAGCAGCCAATACTCCGGGACAGGGAGTGAAAAACTGTTTTTT
CDR3aa: CASSQYSGTGSEKLFF

v_gene: TRBV4-2
j_gene: TRBJ2-2
d_gene: TRBD2
abundance: NA
CDR3nt: TGTGCCAGCAGCCAAGAGGGCGGGAGTTGGGCCGGGGAGCTGTTTTTT
CDR3aa: CASSQEGGSWAGELFF

v_gene: TRBV29-1
j_gene: TRBJ2-2
d_gene: NA
abundance: NA
CDR3nt: TGCAGCGTTGTTTCACAGGGGAACACCGGGGAGCTGTTTTTT
CDR3aa: CSVVSQGNTGELFF

v_gene: TRBV28
j_gene: TRBJ2-7
d_gene: TRBD1
abundance: NA
CDR3nt: TGTGCCAGCAGAACACAGGGGGGCACCTACGAGCAGTACTTC
CDR3aa: CASRTQGGTYEQYF

v_gene: TRBV5-5
j_gene: TRBJ2-7
d_gene: NA
abundance: few
CDR3nt: TGTGCCAGCAGCTTGGAACCGGACAGCAGAACCTACGAGCAGTACTTC
CDR3aa: CASSLEPDSRTYEQYF

v_gene: TRBV19
j_gene: TRBJ1-2
d_gene: TRBD1
abundance: NA
CDR3nt: TGTGCCAGTTTTTCCGGGACAGCTAACTATGGCTACACCTTC
CDR3aa: CASFSGTANYGYTF

v_gene: TRBV5-1
j_gene: TRBJ2-1
d_gene: NA
abundance: NA
CDR3nt: TGCGCCAGCAGCCAACAATACAATGAGCAGTTCTTC
CDR3aa: CASSQQYNEQFF

v_gene: TRBV9
j_gene: TRBJ2-5
d_gene: TRBD2
abundance: few
CDR3nt: TGTGCCAGCAGCGGCGGGACTAGCGGGGGGGGGAGGGCCCAGTACTTC
CDR3aa: CASSGGTSGGGRAQYF

v_gene: TRBV5-4
j_gene: TRBJ1-4
d_gene: NA
abundance: NA
CDR3nt: TGTGCCAGCAGCCGGGCCCGGGGAGGAACTAATGAAAAACTGTTTTTT
CDR3aa: CASSRARGGTNEKLFF

v_gene: TRBV30
j_gene: TRBJ1-6
d_gene: NA
abundance: few
CDR3nt: TGTGCCTGGGAGGGTACAGCCAATTCACCCCTCCACTTT
CDR3aa: CAWEGTANSPLHF

v_gene: TRBV4-1
j_gene: TRBJ1-1
d_gene: NA
abundance: few
CDR3nt: TGCGCCAGCAGCCAAGAACCGGGGGTGAACACTGAAGCTTTCTTT
CDR3aa: CASSQEPGVNTEAFF

v_gene: TRBV2
j_gene: TRBJ1-1
d_gene: TRBD1
abundance: NA
CDR3nt: TGTGCCAGCAGTGTCAAGAACAGGGGGACTGAAGCTTTCTTT
CDR3aa: CASSVKNRGTEAFF

v_gene: TRBV1
j_gene: TRBJ1-2
d_gene: NA
abundance: NA
CDR3nt: TGCACCAGCAGCCAACCATGGGGGGGCAGGGGCTACACCTTC
CDR3aa: CTSSQPWGGRGYTF

v_gene: TRBV30
j_gene: TRBJ1-5
d_gene: TRBD1
abundance: NA
CDR3nt: TGTGCCTGGATACCGGGGGTAGACAGGGAGAGGGATAGCAATCAGCCCCAGCATTTT
CDR3aa: CAWIPGVDRERDSNQPQHF

v_gene: TRBV27
j_gene: TRBJ2-3
d_gene: NA
abundance: NA
CDR3nt: TGTGCCAGCAGTGTTCCTGACAGGTTGGATACGCAGTATTTT
CDR3aa: CASSVPDRLDTQYF

v_gene: TRBV7-2
j_gene: TRBJ1-2
d_gene: NA
abundance: NA
CDR3nt: TGTGCCAGCAGCTTAGCGCTCACAGGCCATCTTAACTATGGCTACACCTTC
CDR3aa: CASSLALTGHLNYGYTF

v_gene: TRBV27
j_gene: TRBJ1-1
d_gene: NA
abundance: NA
CDR3nt: TGTGCCAGCATCGGGGGGAACACTGAAGCTTTCTTT
CDR3aa: CASIGGNTEAFF

v_gene: TRBV7-2
j_gene: TRBJ2-7
d_gene: NA
abundance: NA
CDR3nt: TGTGCCAGCACCGTCGGGGGGCGCTACGAGCAGTACTTC
CDR3aa: CASTVGGRYEQYF

v_gene: TRBV5-4
j_gene: TRBJ1-2
d_gene: TRBD1
abundance: NA
CDR3nt: TGTGCCAGCAGCTTTAGGCGCACAGGGGGCTCCAACTATGGCTACACCTTC
CDR3aa: CASSFRRTGGSNYGYTF

v_gene: TRBV10-2
j_gene: TRBJ2-1
d_gene: TRBD2
abundance: NA
CDR3nt: TGCGCCAGTAGGGGGGTAGCGGGAGATGAGCAGTTCTTC
CDR3aa: CASRGVAGDEQFF

v_gene: TRBV6-1
j_gene: TRBJ2-1
d_gene: TRBD1
abundance: NA
CDR3nt: TGTGCCAGCAGGTACAGGACAGGAGTTATGGATGAGCAGTTCTTC
CDR3aa: CASRYRTGVMDEQFF